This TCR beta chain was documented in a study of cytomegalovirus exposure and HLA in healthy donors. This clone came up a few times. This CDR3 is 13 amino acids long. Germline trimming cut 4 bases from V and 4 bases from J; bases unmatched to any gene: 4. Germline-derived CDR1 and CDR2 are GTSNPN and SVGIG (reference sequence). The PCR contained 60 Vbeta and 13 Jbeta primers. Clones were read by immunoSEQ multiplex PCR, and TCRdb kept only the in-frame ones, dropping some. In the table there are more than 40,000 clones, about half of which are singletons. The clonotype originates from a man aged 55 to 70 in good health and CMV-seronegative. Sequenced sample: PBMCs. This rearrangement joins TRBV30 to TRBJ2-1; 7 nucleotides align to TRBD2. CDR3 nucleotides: TGTGCCTGGACCCTAGCGGTTTACAATGAGCAGTTCTTC. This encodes CAWTLAVYNEQFF.